Following are 18 T cell receptor beta chains from one sample sequenced in a study of regulatory T cells in long-lasting Graves disease. Time point reported: newly diagnosed GD, antithyroid drugs for less than 3 months. After RNA was extracted from PBMCs, the TCR library was made from it. Arm-PCR of CDR3 regions and iRepertoire HTBI primers were the basis on which TCR beta libraries were built. TCRdb fed the multiplex PCR reads into MiXCR, producing one record per CDR3 protein. The sample holds around 470,000 distinct CDR3 sequences; approximately 14% are singletons and the top ten take about 15%. The data also belong to a second study, concerning T cells in Graves' hyperthyroidism and ophthalmopathy.

Sequencing used peripheral blood mononuclear cells (PBMCs), obtained at new diagnosis, from a patient treated with antithyroid drugs. These receptors came from a woman aged 45 to 65 with Graves disease.

This chain uses TRBV4-1 with TRBJ2-7, with D possibly matching TRBD2 (6 bases). The V end was cut by 3 bases, the J end by 0 bases, with 12 bases between. CDR1 MGHRA and CDR2 YSYEKL come from the germline V gene. The CDR3 is 15 residues long. Here the CDR3 DNA reads TGCGCCAGCAGCCAGGTCAACGGGGGCTCCTACGAGCAGTACTTC. Protein sequence: CASSQVNGGSYEQYF.

This chain links TRBV7-2 with TRBJ2-7, with TRBD2 identical over 7 bases. Germline CDR1 is SGHTA and CDR2 is FQGNSA. J was trimmed by 2 bases and V by 4 bases; bases with no gene match: 11. CDR3 length: 16 residues. In DNA, the CDR3 is TGTGCCAGCAGCTCCCGGGACTACCAAGACCCCTACGAGCAGTACTTC. Protein sequence: CASSSRDYQDPYEQYF.

The sample holds a few counts of this clonotype. The V call is TRBV28, the J call TRBJ2-7; a weak D match, TRBD1 (6 bases). The CDR3 runs to 13 residues. CDR1 is MDHEN, CDR2 SYDVKM, per germline. Trimming removed 4 bases from V and 6 bases from J, with 13 bases in between. Here the CDR3 DNA reads TGTGCCAGCAGTTACCCCAGGGGTACCGAGCAGTACTTC. This codes for CASSYPRGTEQYF.

Only a few counts were recorded for this clonotype. The genes are TRBV7-9 and TRBJ2-3, with D hard to call. CDR3 length: 17 amino acids. From germline, CDR1 is SEHNR and CDR2 FQNEAQ (reference sequence). Trimming pared 5 bases from V and 6 bases from J, leaving 24 bases between. DNA of the CDR3: TGTGCCAGCAGCCCCGCCCGAGTGGCGGACCTTCGCGATACGCAGTATTTT. Its translation: CASSPARVADLRDTQYF.

This clonotype appeared many times. The chain links TRBV7-9 to TRBJ2-1, with D possibly TRBD1 on 5 matching bases. The CDR3 has 15 residues. Looked up from germline, CDR1 is SEHNR and CDR2 is FQNEAQ (reference sequence). Trimming took off 1 base at V and 8 bases at J, with 15 bases between the two ends. The CDR3 loop is CASSLGSLDTDEQFF. CDR3 in DNA: TGTGCCAGCAGCTTAGGGTCTTTGGACACGGATGAGCAGTTCTTC.

This chain joins TRBV5-1 and TRBJ2-7; TRBD2 agrees at 7 bases. Germline values: CDR1 SGHRS, CDR2 YFSETQ. Trimming removed 4 bases from V and 2 bases from J; junction bases left unmatched: 6. The length of the CDR3 is 14 residues. The CDR3 coding sequence is TGCGCCAGCAGCCCCGTGGGAGGGACCTACGAGCAGTACTTC. As protein: CASSPVGGTYEQYF. The full variable domain, in which reference TRBV5-1 and TRBJ2-7 provide the parts outside the CDR3, is KAGVTQTPRYLIKTRGQQVTLSCSPISGHRSVSWYQQTPGQGLQFLFEYFSETQRNKGNFPGRFSGRQFSNSRSEMNVSTLELGDSALYLCASSPVGGTYEQYFGPGTRLTVT.

The rearrangement joins TRBV6-5 to TRBJ1-1; D is possibly TRBD1 (5 bases). V was pared by 2 bases and J by 12 bases, with 22 bases between. Germline V gene data show CDR1 as MNHEY and CDR2 as SVGAGI. The CDR3 loop spans 15 amino acids. The CDR3 DNA reads as TGTGCCAGCAGTTACGGGCGGCGAGCCCGGGACCCCCCTTTCTTT. It encodes CASSYGRRARDPPFF.

This chain connects TRBV27 to TRBJ1-1, with TRBD1 as a possible D gene (5 bases). Germline CDR1 MNHEY, CDR2 SMNVEV (reference sequence). Deletions cut 3 bases from V and 1 base from J, with 12 bases between. The CDR3 is 15 residues long. The CDR3 sequence: CASSLGPGSNTEAFF. DNA of the CDR3: TGTGCCAGCAGTTTGGGGCCAGGGTCGAACACTGAAGCTTTCTTT.

This clonotype was counted many times. This rearrangement joins TRBV18 to TRBJ2-3, with TRBD1 matching over 8 bases. The V and J ends lost 8 bases and 1 base, in that order; junction bases with no gene match: 5. CDR1 is KGHSH and CDR2 is LQKENI in the germline V gene. The length of the CDR3 is 14 residues. Written as DNA, the CDR3 is TGTGCCAGCAGCCCGACAGGGGGCACAGATACGCAGTATTTT. Residues: CASSPTGGTDTQYF.

This clonotype was observed a few times. The chain carries TRBV18 and TRBJ1-6; a possible D gene is TRBD1 (5 bases). Between the trimmed V and J ends, which lost 3 bases and 7 bases, there was a span of 13 bases. The germline gives CDR1 KGHSH, CDR2 LQKENI. The CDR3 extends over 15 amino acids. This CDR3 reads CASSPGQGLNSPLHF. The CDR3 DNA reads TGTGCCAGCTCACCGGGGCAGGGATTGAATTCACCCCTCCACTTT.

This clonotype was observed many times. The CDR3 nucleotides read TGTGCCACCAGTGAAACAGGGAATGGAGAAAAACTGTTTTTT. This codes for CATSETGNGEKLFF. The chain employs TRBV24-1 and TRBJ1-4; a possible D gene is TRBD1 (6 bases). This CDR3 has 14 residues. Germline V gives CDR1 KGHDR, CDR2 SFDVKD. The V end was cut by 4 bases, the J end by 8 bases, with 13 bases between.

The CDR3 DNA is TGTGCCAGCTCACAATACGGACAGGGTCCGGGTGGCTACACCTTC. Translation: CASSQYGQGPGGYTF. The rearrangement links TRBV18 to TRBJ1-2; 8 bases are a match to TRBD1. The CDR3 spans 15 residues. J was trimmed by 7 bases and V by 4 bases; bases with no gene match: 11. Germline V gives CDR1 KGHSH, CDR2 LQKENI.

This clonotype was counted many times. The chain employs TRBV28 and TRBJ2-7, with 8 positions matching TRBD2. This CDR3 is 15 amino acids long. The J segment lost 1 base and the V segment lost 4 bases, leaving 6 bases of the junction unmatched. The germline CDR1 and CDR2 sequences are MDHEN and SYDVKM. In DNA form, the CDR3 reads TGTGCCAGCAGTTCCCCCGGGACTAGTTCCTACGAGCAGTACTTC. This translates into CASSSPGTSSYEQYF.

The sample holds a few counts of this clonotype. V and J are TRBV12-3 or TRBV12-4 and TRBJ1-6; TRBD1 agrees at 9 bases. The CDR3 sequence is 16 residues long. The junction had 9 bases not matched to a gene; V was cut back by 5 bases and J by 7 bases. DNA of the CDR3: TGTGCCAGCAGTCCGACAGGGGGGATGGAGAATTCACCCCTCCACTTT. Amino acid sequence: CASSPTGGMENSPLHF.

This clonotype was counted a few times. The chain has TRBV19 and TRBJ2-7; D uncertain. This CDR3 region has 11 residues. Trimming shortened V by 9 bases and J by 1 base, and 7 bases separated the two germline ends. CDR1 LNHDA and CDR2 SQIVND come from the germline V gene (reference sequence). In DNA, the CDR3 is TGTGCCAGCGGCTATTCCTACGAGCAGTACTTC. Translated: CASGYSYEQYF.

This clonotype has only a few counts. The chain couples TRBV29-1 to TRBJ1-3; a weak D match, TRBD1 (5 bases). V shed 7 bases and J shed 0 bases, with 7 bases lying between them. Germline V gene lookup returns CDR1 SQVTM and CDR2 ANQGSEA. The CDR3 sequence is 12 residues long. CDR3 in amino acids: CSGGSSGNTIYF. CDR3 nucleotide sequence: TGCAGCGGGGGCAGCTCTGGAAACACCATATATTTT.

This chain links TRBV28 with TRBJ2-7; 12 positions agree with TRBD1. V lost 2 bases and J lost 7; bases outside the gene matches: 6. This CDR3 region has 15 residues. Germline CDR1 and CDR2: MDHEN and SYDVKM. For the CDR3, the DNA is TGTGCCAGCAGTTTAGACCGGGACAGGGGGCAAGAGCAGTACTTC. Amino acids: CASSLDRDRGQEQYF. Based on the CDR3 plus reference TRBV28 and TRBJ2-7, the full variable domain is DVKVTQSSRYLVKRTGEKVFLECVQDMDHENMFWYRQDPGLGLRLIYFSYDVKMKEKGDIPEGYSVSREKKERFSLILESASTNQTSMYLCASSLDRDRGQEQYFGPGTRLTVT.

The chain combines TRBV19 with TRBJ2-5; 8 bases match TRBD1. The CDR3 contains 16 residues. Per the germline V gene, CDR1 is LNHDA and CDR2 is SQIVND (reference sequence). Trimming removed 0 bases from V and 5 bases from J; junction bases left unmatched: 8. The CDR3: CASSIDSGTGGETQYF. CDR3 nucleotides: TGTGCCAGTAGTATAGACTCCGGGACAGGCGGCGAGACCCAGTACTTC.